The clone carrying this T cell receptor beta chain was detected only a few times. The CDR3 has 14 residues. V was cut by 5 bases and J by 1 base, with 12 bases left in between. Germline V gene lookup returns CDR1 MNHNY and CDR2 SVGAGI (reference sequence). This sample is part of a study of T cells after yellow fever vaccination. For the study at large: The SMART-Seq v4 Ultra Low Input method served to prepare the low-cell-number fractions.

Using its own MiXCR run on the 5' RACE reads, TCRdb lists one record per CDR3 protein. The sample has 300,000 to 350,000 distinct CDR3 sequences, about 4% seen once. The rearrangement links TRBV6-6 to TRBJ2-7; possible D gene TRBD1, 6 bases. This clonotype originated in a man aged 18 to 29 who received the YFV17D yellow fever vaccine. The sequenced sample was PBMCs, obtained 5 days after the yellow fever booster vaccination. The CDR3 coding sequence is TGTGCCAGCAGTCGTGAAGGGGGTTCCTACGAGCAGTACTTC. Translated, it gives CASSREGGSYEQYF.